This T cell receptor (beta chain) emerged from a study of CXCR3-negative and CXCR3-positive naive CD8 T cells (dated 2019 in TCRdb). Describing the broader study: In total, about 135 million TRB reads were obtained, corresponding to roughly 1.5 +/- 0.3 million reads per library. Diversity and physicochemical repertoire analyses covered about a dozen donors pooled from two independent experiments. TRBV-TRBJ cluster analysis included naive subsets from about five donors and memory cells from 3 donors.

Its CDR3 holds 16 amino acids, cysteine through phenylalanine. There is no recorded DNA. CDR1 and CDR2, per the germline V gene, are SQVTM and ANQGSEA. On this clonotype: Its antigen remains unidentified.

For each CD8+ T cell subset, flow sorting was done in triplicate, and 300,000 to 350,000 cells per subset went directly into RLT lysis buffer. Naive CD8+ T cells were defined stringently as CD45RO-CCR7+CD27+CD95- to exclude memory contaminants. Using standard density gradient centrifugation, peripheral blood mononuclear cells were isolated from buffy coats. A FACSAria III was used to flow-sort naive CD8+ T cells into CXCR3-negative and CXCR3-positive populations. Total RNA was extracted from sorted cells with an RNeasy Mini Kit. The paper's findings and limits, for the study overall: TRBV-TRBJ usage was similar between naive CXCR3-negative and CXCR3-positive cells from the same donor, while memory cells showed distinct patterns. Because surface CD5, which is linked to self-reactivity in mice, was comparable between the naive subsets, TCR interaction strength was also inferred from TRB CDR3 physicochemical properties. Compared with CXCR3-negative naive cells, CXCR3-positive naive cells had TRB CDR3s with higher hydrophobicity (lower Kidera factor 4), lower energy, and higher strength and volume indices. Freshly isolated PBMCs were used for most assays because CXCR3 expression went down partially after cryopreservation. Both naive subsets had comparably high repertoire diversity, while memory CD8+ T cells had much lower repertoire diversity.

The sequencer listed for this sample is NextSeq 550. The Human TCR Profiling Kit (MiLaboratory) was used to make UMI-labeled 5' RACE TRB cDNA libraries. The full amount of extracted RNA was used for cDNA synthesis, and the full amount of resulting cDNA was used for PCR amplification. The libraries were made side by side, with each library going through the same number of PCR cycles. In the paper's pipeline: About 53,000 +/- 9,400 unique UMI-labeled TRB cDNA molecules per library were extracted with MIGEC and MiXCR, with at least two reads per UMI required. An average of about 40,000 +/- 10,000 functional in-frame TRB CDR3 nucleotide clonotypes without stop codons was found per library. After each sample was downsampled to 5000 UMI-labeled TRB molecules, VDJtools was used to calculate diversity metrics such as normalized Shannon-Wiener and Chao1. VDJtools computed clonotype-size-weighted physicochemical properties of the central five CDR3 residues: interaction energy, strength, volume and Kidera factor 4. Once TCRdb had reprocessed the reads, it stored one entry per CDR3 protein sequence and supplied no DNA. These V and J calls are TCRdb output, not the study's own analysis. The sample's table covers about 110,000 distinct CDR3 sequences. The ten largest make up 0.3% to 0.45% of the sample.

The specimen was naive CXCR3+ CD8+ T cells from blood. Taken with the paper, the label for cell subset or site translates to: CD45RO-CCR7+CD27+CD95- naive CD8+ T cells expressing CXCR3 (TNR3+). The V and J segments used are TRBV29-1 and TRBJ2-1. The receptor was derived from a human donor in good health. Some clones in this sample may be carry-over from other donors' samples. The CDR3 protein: CSVESPERNSYNEQFF.